This T cell receptor beta chain was sequenced in a study of shared clonotypes between healthy human individuals. Terminally differentiated effector memory CD45RA+ cells were excluded from the naive CD8 cells, which were CD45RO-negative and positively selected for CCR7. This table comes from immunoSEQ multiplex PCR, and its TCRdb copy is limited to in-frame clones, with some not included. The sample lists 2 million or so clones, approximately 94% occurring once. Germline assignment: CDR1 SGHDT and CDR2 YYEEEE. The V end lost 1 base, the J end lost 3 bases, and 5 bases lay between the germline ends. The CDR3 runs to 13 residues.

V is TRBV5-6 and J is TRBJ1-3; no clear D gene. The sequencing sample was made of naive CD8+ T cells sorted from blood. The receptor's source is a man aged 18 to 30 in good health. CDR3 DNA sequence: TGTGCCAGCAGCTTGTCCGATGGAAACACCATATATTTT. Translating gives CASSLSDGNTIYF.